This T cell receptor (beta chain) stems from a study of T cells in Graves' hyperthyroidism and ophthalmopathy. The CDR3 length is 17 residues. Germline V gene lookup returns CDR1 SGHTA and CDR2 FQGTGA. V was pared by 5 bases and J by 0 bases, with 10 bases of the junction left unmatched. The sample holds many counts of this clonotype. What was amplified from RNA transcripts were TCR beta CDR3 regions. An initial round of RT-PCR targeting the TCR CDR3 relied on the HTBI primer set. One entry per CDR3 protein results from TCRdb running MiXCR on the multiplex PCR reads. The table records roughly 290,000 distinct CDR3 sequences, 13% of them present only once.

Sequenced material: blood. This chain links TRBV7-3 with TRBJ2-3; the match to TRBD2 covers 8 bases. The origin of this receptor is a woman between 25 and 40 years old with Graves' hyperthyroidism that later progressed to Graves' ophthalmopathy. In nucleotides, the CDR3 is TGTGCCAGCAGCCCCCTCCCCAGCGGGGGCAGCACAGATACGCAGTATTTT. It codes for CASSPLPSGGSTDTQYF. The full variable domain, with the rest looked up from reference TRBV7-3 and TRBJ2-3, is GAGVSQTPSNKVTEKGKYVELRCDPISGHTALYWYRQSLGQGPEFLIYFQGTGAADDSGLPNDRFFAVRPEGSVSTLKIQRTERGDSAVYLCASSPLPSGGSTDTQYFGPGTRLTVL.